This T cell receptor (beta chain) is from a study of identifying expanded T cells in peripheral blood. Study observations and caveats: Across healthy donors, higher total template counts meant significantly greater approximately 2-week count variance. Differentially abundant clones: 1 to 1.5 between replicates, 16.4 at approximately 14 days, less than 20 at four.

Collection occurred without any documented infections or immune events in donors. Trimming cost V 7 bases and J 0 bases, with 7 bases left between them. Germline loops: CDR1 SQVTM, CDR2 ANQGSEA. CDR3 size: 11 residues. Details on this clone: The antigen is not known.

Assay used: immunoSEQ multiplex PCR; TCRdb lists only in-frame clones, some missing. Of tens of thousands of clones detected, around 90% appear once; the ten largest clones hold 15% to 20%. The sequence was collected from a person between 18 and 75 years old in good health. The chain joins TRBV29-1 to TRBJ2-7; no definite D call. The source material was blood. CDR3 nucleotide sequence: TGCAGCGGGGGTAGCTCCTACGAGCAGTACTTC. Its translation: CSGGSSYEQYF.